A selection of T cell receptor beta chains follows, all from one sample in a study of blood T cell repertoires in COVID-19. Using immunoSEQ multiplex PCR, the repertoire was profiled, and TCRdb retains in-frame clones only, with some absent. This repertoire shows 30,000 to 40,000 clones, about 78% found once; its top ten account for about 7.4%. Sequences were obtained from peripheral blood. The receptors derive from a woman between 55 and 75 years old with acute or convalescent COVID-19. The conserved cysteine and the conserved F or W are not part of the CDR3 here. The size of a clone is reported for some rows only, either as once, few or many, or as a class for expanded clones.

CDR3: ASSPWGVGRNNEQF
size: -
V: TRBV18

CDR3: ASSRGTVSVEKLF
size: -
V: TRBV3-1/TRBV3-2

CDR3: ASSSQRGGTDTQY
size: -
V: TRBV7-3

CDR3: ASSVLAGGTKNIQY
size: once
V: TRBV19

CDR3: ASRLGDYYT
size: -
V: TRBV19

CDR3: ASSGQGQAGEAF
size: -
V: TRBV7-9

CDR3: ASSWEGHTEAF
size: -
V: TRBV3-1/TRBV3-2

CDR3: ASSWRTSGTDTQY
size: -
V: TRBV5-6

CDR3: SASTGRRYGYT
size: -
V: TRBV20-1

CDR3: ASSLKYDSYGYT
size: -
V: TRBV5-1

CDR3: ASSQGQGRYGYT
size: -
V: TRBV5-6

CDR3: AWSAPDRTNTEAF
size: few
V: TRBV30

CDR3: AWSGPGQGSYGYT
size: -
V: TRBV30

CDR3: ASSPDPGTTTNEKLF
size: -
V: TRBV5-1

CDR3: SVSETWSSYEQY
size: -
V: TRBV29-1

CDR3: ASSTSGQGGYGYT
size: -
V: TRBV6-5

CDR3: ASSLYGMNTEAF
size: -
V: TRBV27

CDR3: ASSLSSGERYTIY
size: -
V: TRBV5-6

CDR3: ASSSRTASYEQY
size: few
V: TRBV2

CDR3: AWSADRVFQPQH
size: once
V: TRBV30

CDR3: ASSLELSTNEKLF
size: -
V: TRBV11-2

CDR3: ASRDRGSYNSPLH
size: once
V: TRBV6-5

CDR3: ASGRRELEKQY
size: -
V: TRBV6-5

CDR3: ASMSSGNTIY
size: -
V: TRBV27

CDR3: ASSPRGGGYT
size: -
V: TRBV6-6

CDR3: ASSPRTSGGAPTDTQY
size: -
V: TRBV9

CDR3: ASSLVREVGEKLF
size: -
V: TRBV7-9

CDR3: ASSFSGVEQF
size: -
V: TRBV12-3/TRBV12-4

CDR3: ASSYSGVLYEQY
size: -
V: TRBV6-6

CDR3: ASSRREWGNYGYT
size: -
V: TRBV19

CDR3: ASGLGQGADTGELF
size: -
V: TRBV12-5

CDR3: AWSEGQGATQPQH
size: -
V: TRBV30

CDR3: ASSPGQLQNTEAF
size: once
V: TRBV18

CDR3: ASSQGGAGYGYT
size: -
V: TRBV6-1

CDR3: ASSVTGGTEAF
size: -
V: TRBV9

CDR3: SASVDSSTDTQY
size: -
V: TRBV20-1

CDR3: ASSEGPGQGNTIY
size: medium-sized
V: TRBV6-1

CDR3: ASAPKGDTEAF
size: -
V: TRBV5-1

CDR3: ASSGSGGAVHNEQF
size: -
V: TRBV5-6

CDR3: ASSPRQGLPVMLF
size: -
V: TRBV6-2/TRBV6-3

CDR3: ASSLGGSPTEAF
size: few
V: TRBV7-9

CDR3: ASSLQGHNEKLF
size: -
V: TRBV11-2

CDR3: ASSLDRATDTQY
size: -
V: TRBV19

CDR3: ASSIGASYTDTQY
size: -
V: TRBV19

CDR3: ASSPSGDDRYYGYT
size: few
V: TRBV27

CDR3: ASSAGLGRINQPQH
size: -
V: TRBV7-2

CDR3: ASSTGSANTGELF
size: -
V: TRBV2

CDR3: ASGQGGNTIY
size: -
V: TRBV5-6